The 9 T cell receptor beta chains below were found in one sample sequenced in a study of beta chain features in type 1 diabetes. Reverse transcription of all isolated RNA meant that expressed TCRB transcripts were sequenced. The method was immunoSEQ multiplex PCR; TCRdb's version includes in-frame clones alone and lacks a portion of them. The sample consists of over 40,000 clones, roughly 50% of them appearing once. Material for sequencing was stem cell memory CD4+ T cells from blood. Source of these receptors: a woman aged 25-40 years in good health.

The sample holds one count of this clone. The CDR3 region is CASSLERLGLSEQYF. CDR3 DNA: TGTGCCAGCAGCTTAGAACGACTAGGCCTAAGTGAGCAGTACTTC. The chain recombines TRBV7-2 with TRBJ2-7; possible D gene TRBD2, 6 bases. The CDR3 totals 15 residues. Germline V gene data show CDR1 as SGHTA and CDR2 as FQGNSA. Between the trimmed V and J ends, which lost 1 base and 7 bases, there was a span of 17 bases.

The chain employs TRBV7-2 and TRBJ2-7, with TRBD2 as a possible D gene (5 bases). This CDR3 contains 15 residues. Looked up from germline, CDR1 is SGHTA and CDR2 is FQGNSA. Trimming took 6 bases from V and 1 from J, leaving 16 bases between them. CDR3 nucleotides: TGTGCCAGCAGTCGGGCTAGAGGGATGTCCTACGAGCAGTACTTC. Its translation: CASSRARGMSYEQYF.

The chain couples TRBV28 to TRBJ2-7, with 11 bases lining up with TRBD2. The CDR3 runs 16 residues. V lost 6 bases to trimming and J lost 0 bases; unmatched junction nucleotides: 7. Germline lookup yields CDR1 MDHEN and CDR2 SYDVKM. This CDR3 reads CASSQAGLAASYEQYF. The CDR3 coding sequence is TGTGCCAGCAGCCAGGCGGGACTAGCGGCCTCCTACGAGCAGTACTTC.

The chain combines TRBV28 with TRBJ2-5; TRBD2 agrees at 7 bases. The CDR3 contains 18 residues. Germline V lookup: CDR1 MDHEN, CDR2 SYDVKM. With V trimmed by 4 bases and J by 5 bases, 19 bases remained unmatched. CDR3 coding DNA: TGTGCCAGCAGTTCAACCGTGGTAGCGCTGGGAGGGCCGGAGACCCAGTACTTC. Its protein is CASSSTVVALGGPETQYF.

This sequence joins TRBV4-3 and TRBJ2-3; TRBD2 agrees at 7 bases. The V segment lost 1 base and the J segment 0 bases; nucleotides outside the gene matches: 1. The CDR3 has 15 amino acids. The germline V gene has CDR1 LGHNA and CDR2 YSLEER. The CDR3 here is CASSQGGGSTDTQYF. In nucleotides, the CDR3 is TGCGCCAGCAGCCAAGGCGGGGGAAGCACAGATACGCAGTATTTT.

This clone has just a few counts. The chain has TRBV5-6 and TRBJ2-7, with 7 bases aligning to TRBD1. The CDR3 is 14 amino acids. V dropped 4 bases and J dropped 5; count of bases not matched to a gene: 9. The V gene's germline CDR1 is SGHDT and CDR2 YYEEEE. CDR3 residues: CASSRVPGTDEQYF. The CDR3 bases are TGTGCCAGCAGCCGTGTTCCCGGGACAGACGAGCAGTACTTC.

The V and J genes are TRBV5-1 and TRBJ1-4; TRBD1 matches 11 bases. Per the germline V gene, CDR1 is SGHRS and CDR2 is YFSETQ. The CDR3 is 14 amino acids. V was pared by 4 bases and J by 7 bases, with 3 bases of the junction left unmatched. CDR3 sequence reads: CASSAGQGGEKLFF. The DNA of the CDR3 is TGCGCCAGCAGCGCGGGACAGGGGGGTGAAAAACTGTTTTTT. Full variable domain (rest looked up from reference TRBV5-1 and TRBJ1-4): KAGVTQTPRYLIKTRGQQVTLSCSPISGHRSVSWYQQTPGQGLQFLFEYFSETQRNKGNFPGRFSGRQFSNSRSEMNVSTLELGDSALYLCASSAGQGGEKLFFGSGTQLSVL.

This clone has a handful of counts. CDR3 residues: CSVENRRYYGYTF. CDR3 coding DNA: TGCAGCGTTGAGAACAGGCGGTACTATGGCTACACCTTC. The chain links TRBV29-1 to TRBJ1-2, with D tentatively TRBD1 (5 bases). V dropped 3 bases and J dropped 3 bases, with 11 bases sitting between them. Germline CDR1 and CDR2: SQVTM and ANQGSEA. The CDR3 is 13 amino acids.

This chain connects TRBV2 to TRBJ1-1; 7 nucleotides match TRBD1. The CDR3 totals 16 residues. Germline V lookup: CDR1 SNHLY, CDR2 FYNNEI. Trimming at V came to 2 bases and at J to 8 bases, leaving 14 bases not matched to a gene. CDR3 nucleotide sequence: TGTGCCAGCAGTGAAACCTCGACAGGGATGGGTGGGGAAGCTTTCTTT. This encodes CASSETSTGMGGEAFF.